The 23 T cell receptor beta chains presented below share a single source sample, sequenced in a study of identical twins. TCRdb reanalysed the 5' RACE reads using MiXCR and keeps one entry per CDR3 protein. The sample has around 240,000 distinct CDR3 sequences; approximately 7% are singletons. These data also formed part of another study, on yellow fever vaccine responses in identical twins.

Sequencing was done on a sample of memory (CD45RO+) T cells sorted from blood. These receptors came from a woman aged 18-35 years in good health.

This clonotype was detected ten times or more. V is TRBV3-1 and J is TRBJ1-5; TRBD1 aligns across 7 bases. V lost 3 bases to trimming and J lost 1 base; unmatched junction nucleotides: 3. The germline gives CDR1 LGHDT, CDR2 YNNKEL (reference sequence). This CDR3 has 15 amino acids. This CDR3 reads CASSQMTGSNQPQHF. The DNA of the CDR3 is TGTGCCAGCAGCCAGATGACAGGGAGCAATCAGCCCCAGCATTTT.

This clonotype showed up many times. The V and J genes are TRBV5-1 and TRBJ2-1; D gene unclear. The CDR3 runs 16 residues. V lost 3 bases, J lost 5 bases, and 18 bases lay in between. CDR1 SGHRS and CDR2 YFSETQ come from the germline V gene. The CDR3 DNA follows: TGCGCCAGCAGCTCCACGACCGGTCCTCTGGACAATGAGCAGTTCTTC. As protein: CASSSTTGPLDNEQFF. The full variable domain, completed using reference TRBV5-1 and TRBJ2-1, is KAGVTQTPRYLIKTRGQQVTLSCSPISGHRSVSWYQQTPGQGLQFLFEYFSETQRNKGNFPGRFSGRQFSNSRSEMNVSTLELGDSALYLCASSSTTGPLDNEQFFGPGTRLTVL.

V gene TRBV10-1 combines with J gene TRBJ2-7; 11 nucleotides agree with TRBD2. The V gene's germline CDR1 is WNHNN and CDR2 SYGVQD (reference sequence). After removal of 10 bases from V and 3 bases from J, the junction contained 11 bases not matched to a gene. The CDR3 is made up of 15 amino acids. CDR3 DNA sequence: TGCGCCACCCGCCCCGGGACTAGCGGCCACTACGAGCAGTACTTC. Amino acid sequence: CATRPGTSGHYEQYF.

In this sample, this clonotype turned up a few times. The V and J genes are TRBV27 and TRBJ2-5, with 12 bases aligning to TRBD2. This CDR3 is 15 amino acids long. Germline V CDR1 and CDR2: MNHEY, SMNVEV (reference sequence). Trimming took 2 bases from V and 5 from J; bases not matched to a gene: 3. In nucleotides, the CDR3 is TGTGCCAGCAGTTTACTAGCGGGGGGGGTGGAGACCCAGTACTTC. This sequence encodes CASSLLAGGVETQYF.

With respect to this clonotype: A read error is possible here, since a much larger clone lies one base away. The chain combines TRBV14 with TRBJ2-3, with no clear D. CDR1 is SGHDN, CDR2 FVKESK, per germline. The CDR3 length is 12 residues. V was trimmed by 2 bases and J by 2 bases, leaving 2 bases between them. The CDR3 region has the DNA TGTGCCAGCAGCCAAATCACAGATACGCAGTATTTT. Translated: CASSQITDTQYF.

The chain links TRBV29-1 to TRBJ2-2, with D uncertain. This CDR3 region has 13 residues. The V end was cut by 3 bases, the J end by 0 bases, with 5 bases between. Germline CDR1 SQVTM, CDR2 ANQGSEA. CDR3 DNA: TGCAGCGTTGATGAGGCGAACACCGGGGAGCTGTTTTTT. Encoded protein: CSVDEANTGELFF.

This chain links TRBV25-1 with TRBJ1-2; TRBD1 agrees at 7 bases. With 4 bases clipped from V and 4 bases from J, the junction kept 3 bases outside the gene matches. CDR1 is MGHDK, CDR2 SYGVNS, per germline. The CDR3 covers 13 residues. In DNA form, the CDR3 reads TGTGCCAGCAGTGTAACAGGGGCCTATGGCTACACCTTC. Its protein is CASSVTGAYGYTF.

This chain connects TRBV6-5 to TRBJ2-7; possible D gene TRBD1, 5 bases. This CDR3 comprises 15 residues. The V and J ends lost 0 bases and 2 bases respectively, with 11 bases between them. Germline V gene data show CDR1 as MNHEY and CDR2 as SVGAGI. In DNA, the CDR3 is TGTGCCAGCAGTTACTCGATTGACAGAACCTACGAGCAGTACTTC. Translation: CASSYSIDRTYEQYF.

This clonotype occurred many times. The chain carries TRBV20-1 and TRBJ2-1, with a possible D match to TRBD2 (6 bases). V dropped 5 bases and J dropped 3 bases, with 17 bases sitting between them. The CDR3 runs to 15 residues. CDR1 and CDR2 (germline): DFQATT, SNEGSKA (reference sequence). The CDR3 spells CSARKGAGLYNEQFF. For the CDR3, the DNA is TGCAGTGCTCGCAAAGGGGCGGGGCTCTACAATGAGCAGTTCTTC.

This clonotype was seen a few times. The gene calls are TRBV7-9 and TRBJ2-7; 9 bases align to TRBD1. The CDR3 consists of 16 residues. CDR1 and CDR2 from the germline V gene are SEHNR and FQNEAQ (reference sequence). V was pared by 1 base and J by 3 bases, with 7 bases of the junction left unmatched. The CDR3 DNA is TGTGCCAGCAGCTTAGAAACCGGGACAGGGATCTACGAGCAGTACTTC. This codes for CASSLETGTGIYEQYF.

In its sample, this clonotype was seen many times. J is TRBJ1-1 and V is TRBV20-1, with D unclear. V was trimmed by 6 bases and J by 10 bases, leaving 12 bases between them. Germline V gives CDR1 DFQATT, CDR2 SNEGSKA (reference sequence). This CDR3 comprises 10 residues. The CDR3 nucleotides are TGCAGTGCCGTGGGTTTTAGAGCTTTCTTT. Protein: CSAVGFRAFF.

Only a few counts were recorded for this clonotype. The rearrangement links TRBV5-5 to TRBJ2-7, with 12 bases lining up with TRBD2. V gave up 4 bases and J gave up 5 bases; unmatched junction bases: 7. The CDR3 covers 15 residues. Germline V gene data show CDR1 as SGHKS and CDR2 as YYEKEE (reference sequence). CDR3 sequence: CASSQRTSGTHEQYF. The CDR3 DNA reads TGTGCCAGCAGCCAACGGACTAGCGGGACCCACGAGCAGTACTTC.

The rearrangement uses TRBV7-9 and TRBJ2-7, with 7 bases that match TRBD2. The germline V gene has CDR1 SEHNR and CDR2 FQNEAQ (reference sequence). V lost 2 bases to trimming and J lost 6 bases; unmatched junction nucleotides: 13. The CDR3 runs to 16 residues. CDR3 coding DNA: TGTGCCAGCAGCTTACTCTTAGTAGCGGGTCCCCTCGAGCAGTACTTC. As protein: CASSLLLVAGPLEQYF.

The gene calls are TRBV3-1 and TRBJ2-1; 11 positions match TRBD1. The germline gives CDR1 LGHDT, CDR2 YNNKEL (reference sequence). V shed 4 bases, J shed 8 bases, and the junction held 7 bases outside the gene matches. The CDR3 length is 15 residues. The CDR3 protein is CASSPGTGGVYEQFF. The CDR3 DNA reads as TGTGCCAGCAGCCCCGGGACAGGGGGTGTCTATGAGCAGTTCTTC.

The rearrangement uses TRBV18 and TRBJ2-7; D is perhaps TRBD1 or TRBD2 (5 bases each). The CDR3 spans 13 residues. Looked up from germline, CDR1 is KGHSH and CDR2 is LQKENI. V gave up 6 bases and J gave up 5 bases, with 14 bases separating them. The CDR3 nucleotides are TGTGCCAGCTCCCTTCATCGGGGCGACGAGCAGTACTTC. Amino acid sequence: CASSLHRGDEQYF.

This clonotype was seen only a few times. This chain's CDR3 is CASSEGQGFVTDTQYF. CDR3 nucleotides: TGCGCCAGCAGTGAGGGGCAGGGGTTTGTAACAGATACGCAGTATTTT. The rearrangement links TRBV10-2 to TRBJ2-3, with D possibly being TRBD1 (6 bases). Germline values: CDR1 WSHSY, CDR2 SAAADI. Trimming shortened V by 2 bases and J by 3 bases, and 15 bases separated the two germline ends. This CDR3 is 16 amino acids long.

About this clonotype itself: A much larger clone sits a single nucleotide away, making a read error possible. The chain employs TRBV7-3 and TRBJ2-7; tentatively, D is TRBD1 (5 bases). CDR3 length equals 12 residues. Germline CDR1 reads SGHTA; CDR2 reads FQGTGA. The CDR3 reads CTSSLNGQEQYF. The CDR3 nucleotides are TGTACCAGCAGCTTAAATGGACAAGAGCAGTACTTC. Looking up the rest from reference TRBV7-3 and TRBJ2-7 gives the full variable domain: GAGVSQTPSNKVTEKGKYVELRCDPISGHTALYWYRQSLGQGPEFLIYFQGTGAADDSGLPNDRFFAVRPEGSVSTLKIQRTERGDSAVYLCTSSLNGQEQYFGPGTRLTVT.

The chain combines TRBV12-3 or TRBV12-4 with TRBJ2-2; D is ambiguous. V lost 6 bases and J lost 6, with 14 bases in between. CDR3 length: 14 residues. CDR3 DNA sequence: TGTGCCAGCAGGGGGATCGAAGGCGCCGGGGAGCTGTTTTTT. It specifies CASRGIEGAGELFF.

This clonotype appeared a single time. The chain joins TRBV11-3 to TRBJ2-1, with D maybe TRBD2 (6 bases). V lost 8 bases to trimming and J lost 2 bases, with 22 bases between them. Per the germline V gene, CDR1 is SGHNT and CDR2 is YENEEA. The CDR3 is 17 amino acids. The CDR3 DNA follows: TGTGCCAGCTGCAGGGAGACTAGTCTAGGTGCCTACAATGAGCAGTTCTTC. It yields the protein CASCRETSLGAYNEQFF.

In DNA, the CDR3 is TGCGCCAGCAGCTCGGGACTAGCGGAATACACAGATACGCAGTATTTT. This gives the protein CASSSGLAEYTDTQYF. This rearrangement joins TRBV4-1 to TRBJ2-3; 11 nucleotides match TRBD2. The CDR3 covers 16 residues. Germline V gives CDR1 MGHRA, CDR2 YSYEKL. V lost 5 bases, J lost 2 bases, and 6 bases stayed unmatched.

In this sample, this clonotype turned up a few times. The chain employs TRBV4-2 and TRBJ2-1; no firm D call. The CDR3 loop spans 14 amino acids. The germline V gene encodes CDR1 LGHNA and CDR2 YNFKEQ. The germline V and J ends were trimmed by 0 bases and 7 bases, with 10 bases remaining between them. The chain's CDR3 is CASSQDSGLNEQFF. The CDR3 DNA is TGTGCCAGCAGCCAAGATAGTGGCCTTAATGAGCAGTTCTTC.

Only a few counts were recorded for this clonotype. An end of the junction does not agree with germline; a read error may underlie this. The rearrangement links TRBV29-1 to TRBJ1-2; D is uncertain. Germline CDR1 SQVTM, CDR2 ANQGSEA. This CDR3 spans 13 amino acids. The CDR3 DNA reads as TGCAGCGCTGAAGATAAGTTTCCCTATGGCTACACCTTC. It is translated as CSAEDKFPYGYTF.

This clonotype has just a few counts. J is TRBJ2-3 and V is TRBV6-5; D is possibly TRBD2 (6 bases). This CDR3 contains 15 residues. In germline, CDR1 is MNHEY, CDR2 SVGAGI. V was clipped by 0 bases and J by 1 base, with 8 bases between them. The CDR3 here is CASSYSREGTDTQYF. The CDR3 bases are TGTGCCAGCAGTTACTCAAGGGAGGGCACAGATACGCAGTATTTT.